This T cell receptor (beta chain) came from a study of cytotoxic CD8 clonotypes in ibrutinib-treated CLL. Study in general: Investigators reported approximately 25 partial and 2 complete responses; after median around 63 months, about 15 patients remained remitted and 12 progressed.

Investigators sought sequencing depths of between 1 in 200,000 and 1 in 1 million T cells. Clones were sequenced by immunoSEQ multiplex PCR, and TCRdb holds only the in-frame ones, with some missing. Among around 91,000 clones listed, about 86% were seen once. As to this clone: Its antigen is not identified.

The CDR3 covers 15 residues. V was cut by 3 bases and J by 3 bases, with 15 bases left in between. CDR1 is MGHRA, CDR2 YSYEKL, per germline. Broader study findings: Patients had baseline clonality above age-matched healthy donors, and this clonality moved with circulating CD8+ T-cell counts.

This clonotype was obtained from a human donor with chronic lymphocytic leukemia. The J gene is TRBJ2-7, the V gene TRBV4-1; the D gene is possibly TRBD1 (6 bases). The sequences come from PBMCs, collected before ibrutinib treatment. DNA for the CDR3: TGCGCCAGCAGCCACCCCGGGACATCGATCTACGAGCAGTACTTC. Protein: CASSHPGTSIYEQYF.